This T cell receptor beta chain appears in the sequencing data of a study of long-term antiretroviral therapy in people with HIV. At the level of the study: The oldest specimens predate the 2015 immediate-ART recommendation by about a decade.

immunoSEQ v3.0 was run at survey level. Sequencing used immunoSEQ multiplex PCR; TCRdb keeps in-frame clones, though not all of them. Here the sample spans roughly 16,000 clones, approximately 75% being singletons. Clinicians in the United States treated all participants with HIV. Study observations and caveats: Records did not include ART adherence, viral resistance or therapy changes. HIV repertoire CDR3 lengths ranged less widely than those of controls.

The CDR3 totals 15 residues. With V trimmed by 4 bases and J by 1 base, 5 bases remained unmatched. Looked up from germline, CDR1 is SGHRS and CDR2 is YFSETQ. As for this clone: The antigen is unknown.

The chain recombines TRBV5-1 with TRBJ1-1, with 9 bases identical to TRBD1. This clonotype originated in a man between 18 and 29 years old with HIV. This specimen consisted of unsorted PBMCs, obtained 0.3 years after starting antiretroviral therapy. Here the CDR3 reads CASSPPGQGNTEAFF. The CDR3 region has the DNA TGCGCCAGCAGCCCGCCGGGACAGGGGAACACTGAAGCTTTCTTT. The full variable domain, rest sourced from reference TRBV5-1 and TRBJ1-1, is KAGVTQTPRYLIKTRGQQVTLSCSPISGHRSVSWYQQTPGQGLQFLFEYFSETQRNKGNFPGRFSGRQFSNSRSEMNVSTLELGDSALYLCASSPPGQGNTEAFFGQGTRLTVV.